This T cell receptor (beta chain) was obtained from a study of T cells in Graves' hyperthyroidism and ophthalmopathy. Study findings and constraints: Ophthalmopathy, which appeared later, was predicted by the model a median roughly 6.6 months before onset. Appearing also in blood were most of the thyroid clonotypes expanded above 0.001.

To note about this clonotype: Its antigen is not identified. A much more abundant neighbour one base away suggests this may be a read error.

V was shortened by 4 bases and J by 3 bases, with 15 bases between the two germline ends. The CDR3 is 15 residues long. Using RNA transcripts as the source, TCR beta CDR3 regions were amplified. The HTBI primer set drove a first-round RT-PCR of the TCR CDR3. Each CDR3 protein is one row after TCRdb ran MiXCR on the multiplex PCR reads. The table records roughly 500,000 distinct CDR3 sequences, more than 45% of them present only once. The chain uses TRBV12-3 or TRBV12-4 and TRBJ1-1; D is undetermined. The source is an adult woman with Graves' disease, either hyperthyroidism or ophthalmopathy (not recorded which). The material sequenced was peripheral blood or thyroid tissue (not recorded which). CDR3: CASSYSFWVDTEAFF. The CDR3 DNA follows: TGTGCCAGCAGTTACTCGTTTTGGGTGGACACTGAAGCTTTCTTT.